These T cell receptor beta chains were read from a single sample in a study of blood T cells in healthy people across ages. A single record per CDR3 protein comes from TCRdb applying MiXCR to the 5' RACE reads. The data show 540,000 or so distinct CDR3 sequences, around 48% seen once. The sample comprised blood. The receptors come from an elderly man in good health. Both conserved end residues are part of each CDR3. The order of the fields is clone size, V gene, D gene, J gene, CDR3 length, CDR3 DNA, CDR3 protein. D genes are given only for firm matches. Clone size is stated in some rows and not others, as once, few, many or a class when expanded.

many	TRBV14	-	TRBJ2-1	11	TGTGCCAGCAGCTCCGGGAATGGGCAGTTCTTC	CASSSGNGQFF
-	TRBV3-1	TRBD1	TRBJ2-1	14	TGTGCCAGCAGCCATGGGACAGGAGACAATGAGCAGTTCTTC	CASSHGTGDNEQFF
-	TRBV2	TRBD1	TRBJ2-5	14	TGTGCCAGCAGTGGGGACAGGGGGCGAAAGACCCAGTACTTC	CASSGDRGRKTQYF
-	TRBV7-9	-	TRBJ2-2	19	TGTGCCAGCAGCACAACAAACCCCATGATTCGGCAGAACACCGGGGAGCTGTTTTTT	CASSTTNPMIRQNTGELFF
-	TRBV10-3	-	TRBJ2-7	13	TGTGCCATCAGTGAGTCCCAGGGCTTCGAGCAGTACTTC	CAISESQGFEQYF
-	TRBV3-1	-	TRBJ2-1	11	TGTGCCAGCAGCCACTACAATGAGCAGTTCTTC	CASSHYNEQFF
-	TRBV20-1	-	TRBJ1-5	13	TGCAGTGCTAGAGAGCAGGGCCGCTGGCCCCAGCATTTT	CSAREQGRWPQHF
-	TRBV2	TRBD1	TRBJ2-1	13	TGTGCCAGCAGGATGGGACAGGGCCCTACCCAGTTCTTC	CASRMGQGPTQFF
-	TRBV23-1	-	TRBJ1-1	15	TGCGCCAGCAGTCAAGTTCCCGGGCCCCGAGCTGAAGCTTTCTTT	CASSQVPGPRAEAFF
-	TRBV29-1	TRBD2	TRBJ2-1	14	TGCAGCGGCAAGACTAGCGGGACCTTCAATGAGCAGTTCTTC	CSGKTSGTFNEQFF
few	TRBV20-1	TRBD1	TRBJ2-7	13	TGCAGTGCTGAATTCGGACAGGGCGAGTCGAGGTACTTC	CSAEFGQGESRYF
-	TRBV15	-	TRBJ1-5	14	TGTGCCACCAGCAGAGAGGGGGTATGGCAGCCCCAGCATTTT	CATSREGVWQPQHF
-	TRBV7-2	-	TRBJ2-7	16	TGTGCCAGCAGCTTAAATCGGGCCATAAACTCCTACGAGCAGTACTTC	CASSLNRAINSYEQYF
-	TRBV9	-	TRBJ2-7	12	TGTGCCAGCAGCCCCCACCCGGGTGAGCAGTACTTC	CASSPHPGEQYF
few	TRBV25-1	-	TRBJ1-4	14	TGTGCCAGCAGTGAACCGGGCCAGCCTGAAAAACTGTTTTTT	CASSEPGQPEKLFF
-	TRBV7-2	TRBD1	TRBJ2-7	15	TGTGCCAGCAGCCGTGGACAGGGGCAACCCTACGAGCAGTACTTC	CASSRGQGQPYEQYF
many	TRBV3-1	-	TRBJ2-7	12	TGCGCCAGCAGCCAGGGGGGCTACGAGCAGTACTTC	CASSQGGYEQYF
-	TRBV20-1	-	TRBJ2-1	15	TGCAGTGCTACAATACAGCCGGGACTCCCTTCTGAGCAGTTCTTC	CSATIQPGLPSEQFF
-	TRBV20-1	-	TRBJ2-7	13	TGCAGTGCTAGACAGGACAGATCATACGAGCAGTACTTC	CSARQDRSYEQYF
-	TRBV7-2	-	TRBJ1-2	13	TGTGCCAGCAGCTGGGAGGGGAACTATGGCTACACCTTC	CASSWEGNYGYTF
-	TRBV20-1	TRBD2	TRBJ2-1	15	TGCAGTGCTAGAATAGCGGGGGCGTCCTACAATGAGCAGTTCTTC	CSARIAGASYNEQFF
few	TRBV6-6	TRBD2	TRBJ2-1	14	TGTGCCAGCAGGGCCGGACTAGATTTGAATGAGCAGTTCTTC	CASRAGLDLNEQFF
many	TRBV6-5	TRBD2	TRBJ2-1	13	TGTGCCAGCCTCCTAGCGGCAACCAATGAGCAGTTCTTC	CASLLAATNEQFF
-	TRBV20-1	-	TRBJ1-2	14	TGCAGTGCTCAGGAGGGGGGGGCGGGCTATGGCTACACCTTC	CSAQEGGAGYGYTF
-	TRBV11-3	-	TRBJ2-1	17	TGTGCCAGCAGCTTTTCCATGCGGAGGGCCAATGTAAATGAGCAGTTCTTC	CASSFSMRRANVNEQFF
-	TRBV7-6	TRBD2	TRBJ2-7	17	TGTGCCAGCAGCTTAGGGCCCGGACTAGCGGGAGACTACGAGCAGTACTTC	CASSLGPGLAGDYEQYF
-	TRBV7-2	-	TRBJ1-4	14	TGTGCCAGCAGACGGTCCTGGGGGAATGAAAAACTGTTTTTT	CASRRSWGNEKLFF
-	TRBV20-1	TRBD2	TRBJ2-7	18	TGCAGTGCTAGGAGTTTGACTAGCCGGGGAGGGGTTTTCGACGAGCAGTACTTC	CSARSLTSRGGVFDEQYF
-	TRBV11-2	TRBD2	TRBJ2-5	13	TGTGCCAGCACCCCGGGACTACAAGAGACCCAGTACTTC	CASTPGLQETQYF
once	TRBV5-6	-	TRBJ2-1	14	TGTGCCAGCAGCCAACCCCCAGCGCCTAATGAGCAGTTCTTC	CASSQPPAPNEQFF
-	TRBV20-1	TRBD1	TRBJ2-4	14	TGCAGTGCTAGCGCCGGGACAGGGGTGAACATTCAGTACTTC	CSASAGTGVNIQYF